This passage covers 9 T cell receptor beta chains from one sample sequenced in a study of T cell responses to AZD1222 COVID-19 vaccine. This table comes from immunoSEQ multiplex PCR, and its TCRdb copy is limited to in-frame clones, with some not included. Of fewer than 200,000 clones listed, roughly 85% are singletons. The sample here was peripheral blood, taken 28 days after the second AZD1222 dose. These receptors originate from an adult who received the AZD1222 COVID-19 vaccine.

The genes are TRBV15 and TRBJ2-2, with 9 bases identical to TRBD1. With V trimmed by 5 bases and J by 7 bases, 5 bases remained unmatched. CDR3 length equals 14 residues. From germline, CDR1 is LNHNV and CDR2 YYDKDF (reference sequence). The CDR3 region has the DNA TGTGCCACCAGCCGGGACAGGGTTATCGGGGAGCTGTTTTTT. This gives the protein CATSRDRVIGELFF.

The J gene is TRBJ1-3, the V gene TRBV9; 7 nucleotides line up with TRBD1. The germline V gene has CDR1 SGDLS and CDR2 YYNGEE. The CDR3 runs to 16 residues. The V gene end was trimmed by 4 bases and the J gene end by 0 bases; junction bases not matched to a gene: 7. DNA for the CDR3: TGTGCCAGCAGCATCAGGGGGGACTACTCTGGAAACACCATATATTTT. Encoded protein: CASSIRGDYSGNTIYF.

The chain couples TRBV27 to TRBJ1-2; D unresolved. This CDR3 spans 12 amino acids. V shed 8 bases and J shed 4 bases, with 11 bases lying between them. The V gene's germline CDR1 is MNHEY and CDR2 SMNVEV (reference sequence). CDR3 sequence reads: CASHTPFYGYTF. The CDR3 bases are TGTGCCAGCCATACCCCATTCTATGGCTACACCTTC.

V usage is TRBV10-3 and J usage is TRBJ2-2; no definite D call. The CDR3 loop spans 13 amino acids. Per germline, CDR1 ENHRY and CDR2 SYGVKD. V lost 2 bases and J 5 bases, leaving 6 bases between the germline ends. CDR3 in DNA: TGTGCCATCAGTGAGGGGGTGACCGGGGAGCTGTTTTTT. This encodes CAISEGVTGELFF.

CDR3 region: CASSIASTRIADTQYF. The CDR3, as DNA: TGTGCCAGCAGTATTGCATCGACTAGAATCGCAGATACGCAGTATTTT. The chain is built from TRBV2 and TRBJ2-3; D is possibly TRBD2 (6 bases). With 5 bases removed from V and 4 bases from J, the gap between germline ends came to 19 bases. This CDR3 has 16 amino acids. CDR1 and CDR2 from the germline V gene are SNHLY and FYNNEI. Based on the CDR3 plus reference TRBV2 and TRBJ2-3, the full variable domain is EPEVTQTPSHQVTQMGQEVILRCVPISNHLYFYWYRQILGQKVEFLVSFYNNEISEKSEIFDDQFSVERPDGSNFTLKIRSTKLEDSAMYFCASSIASTRIADTQYFGPGTRLTVL.

This rearrangement joins TRBV3-1 (or the pseudogene TRBV3-2) to TRBJ1-1; TRBD1 matches 9 bases. Trimming took 0 bases from V and 1 from J; bases not matched to a gene: 0. The CDR3 spans 15 residues. The V gene's germline CDR1 is LGHDT and CDR2 YNNKEL (reference sequence). DNA for the CDR3: TGTGCCAGCAGCCAAGAGGACAGGGGGAACACTGAAGCTTTCTTT. Protein: CASSQEDRGNTEAFF.

The chain is built from TRBV19 and TRBJ1-4, with D perhaps matching TRBD1 (5 bases). V dropped 2 bases and J dropped 4 bases, with 11 bases sitting between them. Per germline, CDR1 LNHDA and CDR2 SQIVND (reference sequence). This CDR3 has 15 residues. The CDR3 DNA is TGTGCCAGTAGTATACGTGGGACGGTTAATGAAAAACTGTTTTTT. Translating gives CASSIRGTVNEKLFF.

The gene calls are TRBV6-5 and TRBJ1-2, with 7 bases matching TRBD1. V shed 7 bases and J 4 bases; nucleotides not matched to a gene: 9. CDR1 is MNHEY, CDR2 SVGAGI, per germline. The CDR3 is made up of 14 amino acids. In DNA, the CDR3 is TGTGCCAGCAAGCTTGACAGGGTGGTCTATGGCTACACCTTC. The encoded protein is CASKLDRVVYGYTF.

This clone has just one count. The rearrangement links TRBV27 to TRBJ2-7; 10 bases agree with TRBD1. Per the germline V gene, CDR1 is MNHEY and CDR2 is SMNVEV (reference sequence). The CDR3 spans 13 residues. Trimming cost V 5 bases and J 3 bases; bases outside gene matches: 1. CDR3 DNA sequence: TGTGCCAGCAGTCGGACAGGGGGCTACGAGCAGTACTTC. It encodes CASSRTGGYEQYF.